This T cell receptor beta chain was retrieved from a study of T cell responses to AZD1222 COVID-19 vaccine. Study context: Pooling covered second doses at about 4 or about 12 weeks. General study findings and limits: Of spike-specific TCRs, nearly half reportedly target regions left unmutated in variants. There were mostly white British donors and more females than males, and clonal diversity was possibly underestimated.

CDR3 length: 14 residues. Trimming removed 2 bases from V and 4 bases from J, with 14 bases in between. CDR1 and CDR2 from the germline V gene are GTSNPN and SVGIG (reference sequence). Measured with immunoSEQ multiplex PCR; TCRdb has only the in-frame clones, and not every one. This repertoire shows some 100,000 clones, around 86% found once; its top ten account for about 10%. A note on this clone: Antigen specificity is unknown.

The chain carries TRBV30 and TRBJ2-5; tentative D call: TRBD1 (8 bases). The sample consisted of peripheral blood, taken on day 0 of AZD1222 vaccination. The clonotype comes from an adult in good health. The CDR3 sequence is CAWSSGGGGETQYF. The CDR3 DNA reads TGTGCCTGGAGTTCAGGGGGCGGGGGAGAGACCCAGTACTTC.